This T cell receptor beta chain is drawn from a study of blood T cell repertoires in COVID-19 (TCRdb year 2020). For the wider study: The collaborator samples originated in the United States, Italy and Spain and spanned the acute and convalescent phases of COVID-19. The material from the prospective study consisted of cDNA or gDNA derived from T cells, B-cell-depleted T cells, or PBMCs. Subjects who had been exposed to COVID-19, were actively infected with it, or had recovered from it provided the deeply sampled blood TCRbeta repertoires that made up the dataset. The repertoires were released in a freely available public database intended as a resource for research on the immune response to SARS-CoV-2. Samples were obtained from the ongoing ImmuneRACE study (first 160 participants) and from about 1,300 subjects provided by 6 global collaborators. The sample metadata nearly always contained a de-identified subject ID, COVID-19 status, age in years and sex. HLA class I and class II types, where available, came from metadata supplied by the sample provider rather than from assay-based typing.

The paper as a whole reports these results and caveats: The quantity of clinical and demographic metadata differed by source and by participant and was supplied without curation.

TCRbeta CDR3 regions were amplified from genomic DNA using the immunoSEQ Assay, a bias-controlled multiplex PCR. Under the source paper's analysis protocol: The number of nucleated cells in each sample was estimated from the amplification of reference gene primers within the assay. To quantify the absolute abundance of each unique TCRbeta CDR3 rearrangement, sequence reads were collapsed and filtered. For each sample, productive Simpson clonality was calculated as the square root of Simpson's diversity index over productive rearrangements. TCRdb took over this immuneACCESS table, retaining in-frame rearrangements with V and J assigned. Such tables are incomplete; in checked studies, under half of the missing clones stem from an unresolved V gene, and the remainder is unexplained. V and J calls plus clone size are reproduced from that table; the DNA served to infer D and trimming. This sample holds some 150,000 clones; more than 80% were observed only once. The ten largest clones represent approximately 3% of the sample.

Whole blood was collected in K2EDTA tubes by collaborating institutions according to the institutions' own protocols. Collaborator samples were shipped for TCRbeta analysis as frozen whole blood, isolated PBMCs, or DNA extracted from either sample type. Unmatched junction bases come to 6, with V trimmed by 0 bases and J by 5 bases. CDR1 and CDR2 are read off the germline V gene as ENHRY and SYGVKD. Counted from cysteine to phenylalanine, this CDR3 has 16 amino acids. CDR3 DNA only is kept here, 48 bases in frame from base 1. Of note for this clone: What antigen it recognizes has not been identified. Per-base qualities were not stored, and no clone one base away is much larger.

This clonotype was sampled from a woman in her fifties or sixties with active COVID-19. Material for sequencing was peripheral blood. The rearranged segments are TRBV10-3 and TRBJ2-3; 9 middle bases align to TRBD2. This receptor has the CDR3 CAISESSSGTGDTQYF. The sequenced DNA is TGTGCCATCAGTGAGTCATCTAGCGGGACGGGAGATACGCAGTATTTT.